This passage covers 20 T cell receptor beta chains from one sample sequenced in a study of T cell clonotyping in hematopoietic cell transplantation (dated by TCRdb to the early 2020s). The time point label, read with the paper, signifies: recipient sample about 28 days before transplant, after cytoreduction. The receptor library was made with the immunoSEQ multiplex PCR assay. This is the immuneACCESS table as TCRdb keeps it, with only in-frame sequences that have V and J called. A part of the clones is gone; compared with another copy, unresolved V genes explain less than half, and the rest is unexplained. For this sample there are tens of thousands of clones; around 84% appear just once. 5.9% of the sample rests with the top ten. Source: peripheral blood mononuclear cells, taken before stem cell transplant. The origin of the receptors is a man between 60 and 75 years old with biphenotypic leukemia. Some clones in this sample may be carry-over from other donors' samples.

The chain is built from TRBV7-9 and TRBJ2-3, with 9 nucleotides matching TRBD1. Germline-derived CDR1 and CDR2 are SEHNR and FQNEAQ (reference sequence). The CDR3 covers 18 residues. V lost 5 bases to trimming and J lost 0 bases; unmatched junction nucleotides: 12. CDR3 region: CASSLPGTGLRSTDTQYF. The CDR3, as DNA: TGTGCCAGCAGCCTCCCCGGGACAGGGCTTAGGAGCACAGATACGCAGTATTTT.

The V call is TRBV2, the J call TRBJ2-7; 7 bases line up with TRBD1. The germline V gene has CDR1 SNHLY and CDR2 FYNNEI. Trimming removed 8 bases from V and 0 bases from J; junction bases left unmatched: 7. CDR3 length equals 14 residues. This chain's CDR3 is CASVVWDSSYEQYF. The CDR3 bases are TGTGCCAGCGTTGTGTGGGACAGCTCCTACGAGCAGTACTTC.

This sequence joins TRBV30 and TRBJ2-1, with a weak D call TRBD2 (6 bases). Trimming took off 5 bases at V and 15 bases at J, with 32 bases between the two ends. CDR1 is GTSNPN and CDR2 is SVGIG in the germline V gene (reference sequence). This CDR3 contains 16 residues. The CDR3 protein is CAWDYSNAGIEAGRFF. Written as DNA, the CDR3 is TGTGCCTGGGACTACAGTAACGCAGGGATCGAAGCGGGTAGGTTCTTC.

This chain connects TRBV11-3 to TRBJ1-1, with a weak D call TRBD1 (6 bases). Germline V gene sequence: CDR1 SGHNT, CDR2 YENEEA. The CDR3 is made up of 17 amino acids. The germline V and J ends were trimmed by 3 bases and 5 bases, with 22 bases remaining between them. The DNA for the CDR3 is TGTGCCAGCAGCTTTCTCCGGGGGCATAGTGGTTATACTGAAGCTTTCTTT. Translation: CASSFLRGHSGYTEAFF.

The chain combines TRBV5-1 with TRBJ1-1; D is unresolved. This CDR3 region has 12 residues. From germline, CDR1 is SGHRS and CDR2 YFSETQ. Trimming shortened V by 0 bases and J by 6 bases, and 6 bases separated the two germline ends. CDR3 region: CASSLDGPEAFF. In nucleotides, the CDR3 is TGCGCCAGCAGCTTGGACGGCCCTGAAGCTTTCTTT.

V and J are TRBV27 and TRBJ1-2; 7 positions match TRBD1. The CDR3 has 15 amino acids. Trimming cost V 5 bases and J 4 bases; bases outside gene matches: 10. In germline, CDR1 is MNHEY, CDR2 SMNVEV (reference sequence). In DNA form, the CDR3 reads TGTGCCAGCAGTGCAAGAGGGGGCAGGGGCTATGGCTACACCTTC. Protein sequence: CASSARGGRGYGYTF.

This chain connects TRBV19 to TRBJ1-5; D unclear. Germline-derived CDR1 and CDR2 are LNHDA and SQIVND (reference sequence). V lost 6 bases and J lost 9, with 9 bases in between. The CDR3 runs to 11 residues. The CDR3 DNA follows: TGTGCCAGTAGCCACGGTGGGCCCCAGCATTTT. Translation gives CASSHGGPQHF.

The chain couples TRBV2 to TRBJ2-1; no reliable D call. Germline CDR1 and CDR2: SNHLY and FYNNEI. The CDR3 loop spans 14 amino acids. V lost 7 bases to trimming and J lost 5 bases, with 15 bases between them. This CDR3 is CASIDRLINNEQFF. The CDR3 DNA reads as TGTGCCAGCATTGATAGATTGATTAACAATGAGCAGTTCTTC.

This clone appeared once. The J gene is TRBJ2-5, the V gene TRBV7-2, with 9 positions matching TRBD2. The J segment lost 5 bases and the V segment lost 0 bases, leaving 4 bases of the junction unmatched. CDR1 and CDR2 from the germline V gene are SGHTA and FQGNSA. The CDR3 extends over 15 amino acids. For the CDR3, the DNA is TGTGCCAGCAGCTTAGCTAGCGGGAGTTGGGAGACCCAGTACTTC. It yields the protein CASSLASGSWETQYF.

This clone was recorded only once. The chain recombines TRBV28 with TRBJ2-6; possibly TRBD2 for D (5 bases). The V and J ends lost 6 bases and 0 bases respectively, with 21 bases between them. The germline V gene has CDR1 MDHEN and CDR2 SYDVKM. The CDR3 totals 19 residues. The CDR3 loop is CASRSQVGKRASGANVLTF. The CDR3 DNA sequence: TGTGCCAGCAGGAGCCAAGTCGGGAAGAGGGCCTCTGGGGCCAACGTCCTGACTTTC.

CDR3 sequence reads: CASSGNRNTEAFF. The CDR3, as DNA: TGCGCCAGCAGTGGTAATCGGAACACTGAAGCTTTCTTT. The chain couples TRBV5-1 to TRBJ1-1, with D unclear. Trimming took off 5 bases at V and 1 base at J, with 9 bases between the two ends. This CDR3 contains 13 residues. CDR1 and CDR2 (germline): SGHRS, YFSETQ.

V usage is TRBV6-6 and J usage is TRBJ2-5, with D hard to call. Germline CDR1 is MNHNY and CDR2 is SVGAGI (reference sequence). The CDR3 is 14 amino acids. V shed 2 bases and J shed 1 base, with 8 bases lying between them. The chain's CDR3 is CASSYLTTQETQYF. CDR3 nucleotide sequence: TGTGCCAGCAGTTACCTGACGACCCAAGAGACCCAGTACTTC.

This clone was detected once. The chain joins TRBV30 to TRBJ2-3; 7 bases align to TRBD2. The CDR3 spans 15 residues. Unmatched junction bases numbered 8, after V lost 0 bases and J lost 5 bases. CDR1 and CDR2 (germline): GTSNPN, SVGIG (reference sequence). This CDR3 reads CAWSVGEGSRDTQYF. In nucleotides, the CDR3 is TGTGCCTGGAGTGTGGGGGAGGGCAGCCGAGATACGCAGTATTTT.

This chain connects TRBV20-1 to TRBJ2-5; possibly TRBD2 for D (6 bases). The V gene's germline CDR1 is DFQATT and CDR2 SNEGSKA (reference sequence). The V gene lost 2 bases and the J gene lost 9 bases, with 10 bases spanning the gap. The CDR3 sequence is 11 residues long. The CDR3 DNA reads TGCAGTGCTAGACTGGGGACTCCCCAGTACTTC. This codes for CSARLGTPQYF.

CDR3 sequence: CASSYGTGRGGYTF. CDR3 nucleotide sequence: TGTGCCAGCAGTTACGGGACAGGGCGTGGCGGCTACACCTTC. This sequence joins TRBV6-5 and TRBJ1-2, with TRBD1 matching over 9 bases. CDR1 MNHEY and CDR2 SVGAGI come from the germline V gene. CDR3 length equals 14 residues. Trimming at V came to 2 bases and at J to 8 bases, leaving 6 bases not matched to a gene.

The chain carries TRBV5-4 and TRBJ2-3, with unresolved D. Germline CDR1 and CDR2: SGHNT and YYREEE (reference sequence). Trimming removed 2 bases at V and 1 base at J, with 11 bases between. The CDR3 covers 15 residues. The chain's CDR3 is CASSLKRWGTDTQYF. For the CDR3, the DNA is TGTGCCAGCAGCTTAAAGCGTTGGGGCACAGATACGCAGTATTTT.

The rearrangement links TRBV7-3 to TRBJ2-2; weak D call: TRBD1 (5 bases). CDR1 and CDR2 (germline): SGHTA, FQGTGA. CDR3 length equals 14 residues. The V end was cut by 4 bases, the J end by 7 bases, with 13 bases between. Written as DNA, the CDR3 is TGTGCCAGCAGCTCCGACATGGGGCACGGGGAGCTGTTTTTT. Amino acids: CASSSDMGHGELFF.

The chain combines TRBV7-9 with TRBJ2-7; no clear D gene. Trimming left V 5 bases short and J 3 bases short, with 14 bases between. In germline, CDR1 is SEHNR, CDR2 FQNEAQ (reference sequence). The CDR3 is 14 amino acids. Here the CDR3 DNA reads TGTGCCAGCAGCGCCGGCCGGCTGAACTACGAGCAGTACTTC. Translating gives CASSAGRLNYEQYF.

The chain combines TRBV6-5 with TRBJ1-1, with D tentatively TRBD1 (5 bases). Germline V CDR1 and CDR2: MNHEY, SVGAGI. Trimming removed 6 bases at V and 10 bases at J, with 18 bases between. The CDR3 length is 13 residues. CDR3 in DNA: TGTGCCAGCAGGACCGGGACCGGAGCATCAGCTTTCTTT. It yields the protein CASRTGTGASAFF.

The chain employs TRBV11-2 and TRBJ2-7; TRBD1 matches at 8 bases. Germline CDR1 SGHAT, CDR2 FQNNGV. This CDR3 has 14 amino acids. Trimming at V came to 5 bases and at J to 0 bases, leaving 3 bases not matched to a gene. The CDR3 bases are TGTGCCAGCAGCACCGGGACAGGCTCCTACGAGCAGTACTTC. It codes for CASSTGTGSYEQYF. Full variable domain (missing parts from reference TRBV11-2 and TRBJ2-7): EAGVAQSPRYKIIEKRQSVAFWCNPISGHATLYWYQQILGQGPKLLIQFQNNGVVDDSQLPKDRFSAERLKGVDSTLKIQPAKLEDSAVYLCASSTGTGSYEQYFGPGTRLTVT.